Described below is a single TCR beta chain sequence and its context. Its antigen remains unidentified. The data were obtained in a study of cytomegalovirus exposure and HLA in healthy donors. A multiplex PCR was run with 60 Vbeta primers and 13 Jbeta primers. The table came from immunoSEQ multiplex PCR; TCRdb's copy has only in-frame clones and leaves some out. There are about 130,000 clones in the sample; about 68% occur only once, and 3% to 5% lies in the top ten. General study points: Among TCR beta chains, those listed as cytomegalovirus-associated numbered about 160. The authors excluded some V segments, including TRBV6-2 and TRBV6-3, as indistinguishable.

V was clipped by 3 bases and J by 2 bases; unmatched bases: 8. Germline lookup yields CDR1 SGDLS and CDR2 YYNGEE. CDR3 length: 16 residues. The chain joins TRBV9 to TRBJ1-5; TRBD1 aligns across 7 bases. Sequenced material: PBMCs. The sequence was obtained from a man aged 35 to 55 in good health and CMV-seropositive. The CDR3 sequence is CASSGGVGGRNQPQHF. In nucleotides, the CDR3 is TGTGCCAGCAGCGGGGGGGTAGGGGGCCGCAATCAGCCCCAGCATTTT.